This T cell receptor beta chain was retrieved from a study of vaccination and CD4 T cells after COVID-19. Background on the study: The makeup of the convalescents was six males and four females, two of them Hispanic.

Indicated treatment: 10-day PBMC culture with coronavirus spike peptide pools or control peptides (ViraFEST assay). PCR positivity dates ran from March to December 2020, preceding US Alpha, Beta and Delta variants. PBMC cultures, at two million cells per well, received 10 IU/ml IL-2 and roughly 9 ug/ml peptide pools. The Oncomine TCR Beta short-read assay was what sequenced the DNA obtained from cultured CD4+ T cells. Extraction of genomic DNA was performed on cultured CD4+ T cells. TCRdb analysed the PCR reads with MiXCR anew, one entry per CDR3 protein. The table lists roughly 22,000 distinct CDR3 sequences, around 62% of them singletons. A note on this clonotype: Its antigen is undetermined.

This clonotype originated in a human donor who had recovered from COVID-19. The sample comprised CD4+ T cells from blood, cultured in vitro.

CDR3 nucleotide sequence: TGTGCCACCAGCAGCTTCACAGGGACAGACCCAAGCCGTTCATATGGCTACACCTTC. Translating gives CATSSFTGTDPSRSYGYTF. The chain uses TRBV15 and TRBJ1-2; 7 bases are a match to TRBD1. Germline values: CDR1 LNHNV, CDR2 YYDKDF (reference sequence). The CDR3 has 19 amino acids. The J segment lost 5 bases and the V segment lost 3 bases, leaving 21 bases of the junction unmatched.